This T cell receptor beta chain derives from a study of shared clonotypes between healthy human individuals (dated by TCRdb to about 2020). About the investigation overall: A few men and a couple of women, aged 18 to 49 years, made up the cohort. For each donor, CD4 naive and CD4 memory were each run on three plates, CD8 naive on two plates, and CD8 memory on one plate. To increase sequencing depth and limit assay-specific biases, different laboratories used diverse techniques to prepare libraries and sequence TCR repertoires. Each donor's leukapheresis produced roughly between about 0.8 and 10 billion PBMCs. To estimate repertoire size and how much clonotype sharing occurs between individuals, the study deeply sequenced the blood TCR repertoires of five healthy adults.

CD8 naive samples were obtained by positive selection for CCR7 among CD45RO-negative cells, yielding a CD45RA+CCR7+ population from which TemRA cells were excluded. The donors were healthy, HIV-negative adults who had no recently reported acute infections or vaccinations. Every donor was a Caucasian adult living in Nashville, Tennessee, USA. After blood collection by leukapheresis, PBMCs were isolated using Ficoll-Histopaque density gradient centrifugation and then cryopreserved in the vapor phase of liquid nitrogen. Analytical flow cytometry was used to check the purity and quantity of every magnetically sorted T cell population. Genomic DNA was isolated from each sorted fraction and quantified by UV absorbance on a Nanodrop 2000c. TCR CDR3 regions were amplified from genomic DNA by multiplex PCR using the deep immunoSEQ assay. Extracted genomic DNA from each cell subset was distributed evenly across all wells of several immunoSEQ 96-well plates, and each plate was treated as a replicate. For sorted subsets, each replicate PCR was loaded with around 220 ng genomic DNA, equivalent to approximately 27,000 T cell genomes. Purified libraries were measured with a Qubit 3.0 fluorometer, size-checked on a Bioanalyzer 2100, and measured again with the KAPA Library Quantification kit. Every immunoSEQ 96-well plate was sequenced on a dedicated single-read 150-cycle Illumina NextSeq 550 flow cell. The authors' analysis ran thus. Because the immunoSEQ output held only junctional sequences and lacked quality scores, the filtering could not match the filtering applied to full-length reads. To assign V/J genes and CDR3, sequences were annotated using PyIR, a Python wrapper for IgBLAST v1.9, with IMGT germline references. Reads were removed for weak V/J assignments (E-value above 1e-6), missing CDR3, stop codons, out-of-frame junctions, or ambiguous translated residues. V3J clonotypes were defined by identical inferred V gene, J gene, and CDR3 amino acid sequence. Percentage overlap between repertoires was computed as shared unique clonotypes divided by the size of the smaller repertoire. Richness of each repertoire was evaluated using RTK rarefaction, the Chao1 estimator, and Recon v2.1 estimates of unobserved clonotypes. Generation probabilities were computed with OLGA for all TCRbeta clonotypes obtained by the gDNA method from a few donors. This is the immuneACCESS table as TCRdb keeps it, with only in-frame sequences that have V and J called. A part of the clones is gone; compared with another copy, unresolved V genes explain less than half, and the rest is unexplained. V and J calls and clone size are given by that table; D and trimming were obtained from the DNA. The sample table contains around 1,900,000 clones; only one count was recorded for just over 90% of them. The leading ten clones occupy about 1.7% of the sample.

As encoded in the germline V gene, CDR1 is SQVTM while CDR2 is ANQGSEA. From cysteine to phenylalanine, the CDR3 is 11 amino acids long. The read is trimmed to its CDR3 DNA, 33 bases read in frame from base 1. V is pared back by 4 bases and J by 7 bases, with 8 bases lying between the germline termini. What the work shows at the level of the full study, not this receptor alone: Even with the large sequencing depth, rarefaction of the sorted-subset datasets indicated that sequencing was incomplete. Sharing across a few donors was observed for roughly 5.4% of naive CD4, about 4% of naive CD8, about 2.3% of memory CD4, and around 0.4% of memory CD8 clonotypes. Sampling was limited to blood, and TCR repertoires in tissue likely differ from TCR repertoires in blood. Because the study included only a small number of donors, the genetic and exposure-history diversity represented was limited. Based on pairwise subsampling, the degree of clonotype sharing among donors was expected to be affected by sequencing depth. Larger estimated clonotype richness was generally found for naive subsets than for memory subsets. Compared with non-shared clonotypes, clonotypes shared by all four sorted-subset donors had higher generation probabilities.

On this clone itself: The specificity of this receptor is unknown. Base qualities are not recorded, but no much larger clone differs from it by a single base.

What was sequenced was naive CD8+ T cells from PBMCs. The cell subset or site tag for this specimen amounts to: CD45RA+CCR7+. This receptor was identified in a man younger than 35 in good health. Some clones in this sample may be carry-over from other donors' samples. The chain couples TRBV29-1 to TRBJ2-1; confidence is insufficient to name the D gene. The CDR3 region has the sequence CSVGSMNEQFF. At the DNA level, the sequence is TGCAGCGTTGGGTCTATGAATGAGCAGTTCTTC.